Presented here are 11 T cell receptor beta chains from one specimen sequenced in a study of OX40 agonist ivuxolimab in advanced cancers. Profiled with immunoSEQ multiplex PCR; TCRdb holds only in-frame clones, not every one. The table shows about 10,000 clones, with about three quarters occurring only once. Sample: CD4+ or CD8+ T cells sorted from blood, taken in a trial of the OX40 agonist ivuxolimab. The receptor set was obtained from an adult with an advanced solid tumor such as melanoma, head and neck, liver or kidney cancer.

The chain couples TRBV7-8 to TRBJ2-1, with TRBD2 matching 7 bases. Losses at the gene ends were 5 bases for V and 0 bases for J; bases not matched to a gene: 10. The germline gives CDR1 SGHVS, CDR2 FQNEAQ. CDR3 length equals 17 residues. The CDR3 coding sequence is TGTGCCAGCAGCCCCCCGGCTAGCGGAAGCTCCTACAATGAGCAGTTCTTC. Its translation: CASSPPASGSSYNEQFF.

This chain uses TRBV25-1 with TRBJ2-1; 13 bases line up with TRBD2. The germline V gene encodes CDR1 MGHDK and CDR2 SYGVNS. J lost 8 bases, V lost 11 bases, and 6 bases had no gene match. The CDR3 spans 13 residues. CDR3 in DNA: TGTGCCTCCACTAGCGGGGGGGCTGATGAGCAGTTCTTC. Amino acids: CASTSGGADEQFF.

The chain uses TRBV5-8 and TRBJ2-7, with D perhaps TRBD1 (6 bases). This CDR3 region has 14 residues. Germline values: CDR1 SGHTS, CDR2 YDEGEE. Trimming removed 3 bases from V and 1 base from J, with 11 bases in between. CDR3 residues: CASSWGQASYEQYF. CDR3 bases: TGTGCCAGCAGCTGGGGGCAAGCGTCCTACGAGCAGTACTTC.

The chain couples TRBV11-2 to TRBJ1-4; 12 bases are a match to TRBD1. CDR1 and CDR2 from the germline V gene are SGHAT and FQNNGV. The J segment lost 8 bases and the V segment lost 6 bases, leaving 10 bases of the junction unmatched. The CDR3 runs 16 residues. The CDR3 region is CASRAGTGGVGEKLFF. The CDR3 bases are TGTGCCAGCAGGGCCGGGACAGGGGGCGTAGGGGAAAAACTGTTTTTT.

The CDR3 sequence: CASSRRDRGHRGYTF. The CDR3 DNA sequence: TGTGCCAGCAGTCGCCGGGACAGGGGCCATCGGGGCTACACCTTC. V is TRBV27 and J is TRBJ1-2; 10 nucleotides align to TRBD1. Germline CDR1 reads MNHEY; CDR2 reads SMNVEV (reference sequence). The V gene end was trimmed by 5 bases and the J gene end by 8 bases; junction bases not matched to a gene: 11. CDR3 length: 15 amino acids.

The rearrangement uses TRBV4-2 and TRBJ2-2; a possible D gene is TRBD2 (7 bases). Per germline, CDR1 LGHNA and CDR2 YNFKEQ. Between the trimmed V and J ends, which lost 4 bases and 3 bases, there was a span of 21 bases. The CDR3 length is 18 residues. The CDR3 is CASSLGVVGGEYTGELFF. For the CDR3, the DNA is TGTGCCAGCAGCCTGGGGGTAGTAGGGGGGGAGTACACCGGGGAGCTGTTTTTT.

The chain combines TRBV19 with TRBJ2-2; no reliable D call. The CDR3 has 15 residues. The germline V and J ends were trimmed by 1 base and 3 bases, with 9 bases remaining between them. Germline V CDR1 and CDR2: LNHDA, SQIVND (reference sequence). The CDR3 DNA reads as TGTGCCAGTAGTATAGCGGCTAGACACACCGGGGAGCTGTTTTTT. The encoded protein is CASSIAARHTGELFF. The variable domain in full, with the rest retrieved from reference TRBV19 and TRBJ2-2, is DGGITQSPKYLFRKEGQNVTLSCEQNLNHDAMYWYRQDPGQGLRLIYYSQIVNDFQKGDIAEGYSVSREKKESFPLTVTSAQKNPTAFYLCASSIAARHTGELFFGEGSRLTVL.

The chain is built from TRBV6-6 and TRBJ1-1; no firm D call. Trimming shortened V by 2 bases and J by 7 bases, and 11 bases separated the two germline ends. In germline, CDR1 is MNHNY, CDR2 SVGAGI (reference sequence). The CDR3 length is 13 residues. As DNA, the CDR3 is TGTGCCAGCAGTTACAGCCTTGGGGATGAAGCTTTCTTT. This translates into CASSYSLGDEAFF.

This clone was seen a few times. The chain is built from TRBV6-6 and TRBJ2-5, with 7 bases matching TRBD1. This CDR3 region has 13 residues. V shed 9 bases and J 3 bases; nucleotides not matched to a gene: 7. Germline values: CDR1 MNHNY, CDR2 SVGAGI (reference sequence). In DNA form, the CDR3 reads TGTGCCAGTTTTCCGGGACAGAAAGAGACCCAGTACTTC. Translation: CASFPGQKETQYF.

The CDR3 reads CASSFLGAPYEQYF. The CDR3 DNA sequence: TGCGCCAGCAGCTTTCTTGGTGCACCCTACGAGCAGTACTTC. The chain employs TRBV5-1 and TRBJ2-7; D gene unclear. V lost 2 bases, J lost 2 bases, and 11 bases lay in between. The CDR3 runs to 14 residues. The germline V gene encodes CDR1 SGHRS and CDR2 YFSETQ.

This rearrangement joins TRBV5-1 to TRBJ2-3; 9 bases fit TRBD2. CDR3 length equals 15 residues. Germline CDR1 reads SGHRS; CDR2 reads YFSETQ. J lost 1 base, V lost 3 bases, and 3 bases had no gene match. CDR3 coding DNA: TGCGCCAGCAGCTCTAAGCGGGGGGGCACAGATACGCAGTATTTT. Translating gives CASSSKRGGTDTQYF.